These 6 T cell receptor beta chains were all obtained from the same sample, sequenced in a study of T cells expressing NK-cell markers. TCRdb re-called the 5' RACE reads and catalogs CDR3 proteins one per entry, DNA excluded. This sample's clone table lists about 430,000 distinct CDR3 sequences. Sequencing was done on a sample of blood T cells: a sorted CD56 or NKG2C T cell subset, CD4+ or CD8+ T cells, or bulk PBMC T cells (not recorded which). All receptors come from a woman between 45 and 60 years old in good health.

The chain uses TRBV6-4 and TRBJ2-3. This CDR3 is 14 amino acids long. The germline gives CDR1 MRHNA, CDR2 SNTAGT. The CDR3: CASTKEPGTDTQYF.

The genes are TRBV5-1 and TRBJ2-3; TCRdb proposes TRBD2, but this gene call is untestable without DNA. Looked up from germline, CDR1 is SGHRS and CDR2 is YFSETQ. This CDR3 region has 13 residues. CDR3 amino acids: CASCLAGGDTQYF.

V gene TRBV5-1 combines with J gene TRBJ1-3. This CDR3 is built from 15 residues. Germline values: CDR1 SGHRS, CDR2 YFSETQ. CDR3: CASSLEAVSGNTIYF.

The CDR3 sequence: CSVTVQGRDQPQHF. The chain uses TRBV29-1 and TRBJ1-5; no DNA is available, so the TRBD1 call from TCRdb remains unchecked. Germline CDR1 and CDR2: SQVTM and ANQGSEA. CDR3 length equals 14 residues.

J is TRBJ2-1 and V is TRBV21-1. TRBV21-1 corresponds to a pseudogene. The CDR3 length is 11 residues. CDR3 sequence reads: CASNLRGEQFF.

The chain combines TRBV9 with TRBJ2-4; TCRdb proposes TRBD1, but this gene call is untestable without DNA. Germline assignment: CDR1 SGDLS and CDR2 YYNGEE. The CDR3 runs to 15 residues. The chain's CDR3 is CASSVVGTDKNIQYF.